The 13 T cell receptor beta chains given below trace back to one sample, sequenced in a study of CD8 T cells in Susac syndrome. Random hexamers served to reverse transcribe roughly 0.45 to 1 ug RNA. TCRdb processed the immunoSEQ multiplex PCR reads anew with MiXCR; each CDR3 protein has one entry. The sample contains some 260,000 distinct CDR3 sequences, more than 75% of which appear only once. The sample comprised CD8+ T cells from PBMCs. The origin of the receptors is a human donor with multiple sclerosis.

The rearrangement links TRBV6-1 to TRBJ2-3; 7 nucleotides align to TRBD2. The CDR3 length is 12 residues. Germline CDR1 and CDR2: MNHNS and SASEGT. Trimming removed 8 bases from V and 6 bases from J; junction bases left unmatched: 5. The CDR3 sequence: CASGLAEDTQYF. DNA for the CDR3: TGTGCCAGCGGGCTAGCGGAGGATACGCAGTATTTT.

This chain connects TRBV6-1 to TRBJ1-6, with 7 bases that match TRBD1. This CDR3 is 17 amino acids long. The germline V gene encodes CDR1 MNHNS and CDR2 SASEGT. V was clipped by 2 bases and J by 3 bases; unmatched bases: 7. Written as DNA, the CDR3 is TGTGCCAGCAGTGAAACGACAGGGACAAACTATAATTCACCCCTCCACTTT. This gives the protein CASSETTGTNYNSPLHF.

The chain joins TRBV23-1 to TRBJ1-5; TRBD1 agrees at 8 bases. TRBV23-1 is designated an ORF whose function remains uncertain. The length of the CDR3 is 19 residues. The junction had 18 bases not matched to a gene; V was cut back by 2 bases and J by 6 bases. The CDR3 sequence is CASSQGGQDPEEGSQPQHF. The CDR3 DNA is TGCGCCAGCAGTCAAGGGGGACAGGACCCGGAAGAGGGGAGTCAGCCCCAGCATTTT.

This sequence joins TRBV14 and TRBJ2-1; no clear D gene. Germline V gene lookup returns CDR1 SGHDN and CDR2 FVKESK. V lost 0 bases and J 8 bases, leaving 8 bases between the germline ends. The CDR3 consists of 13 residues. The CDR3 sequence is CASSQDTFDEQFF. The CDR3 region has the DNA TGTGCCAGCAGCCAAGACACCTTTGATGAGCAGTTCTTC.

V gene TRBV24-1 combines with J gene TRBJ2-3, with D possibly TRBD1 on 5 matching bases. Germline loops: CDR1 KGHDR, CDR2 SFDVKD. Trimming shortened V by 3 bases and J by 14 bases, and 17 bases separated the two germline ends. The CDR3 consists of 13 residues. CDR3 nucleotides: TGTGCCACCAGTGATACGACAGCGCCCGAGTTGTATTTT. This codes for CATSDTTAPELYF.

The chain combines TRBV30 with TRBJ2-7, with a tentative D call TRBD1 (6 bases). Trimming pared 0 bases from V and 3 bases from J, leaving 18 bases between. Germline V lookup: CDR1 GTSNPN, CDR2 SVGIG (reference sequence). This CDR3 is 16 amino acids long. The CDR3 sequence is CAWSVLPGTNYYEQYF. CDR3 nucleotides: TGTGCCTGGAGTGTACTCCCCGGGACAAACTACTACGAGCAGTACTTC.

In its sample, this clonotype was seen once. The chain carries TRBV11-2 and TRBJ1-1, with unresolved D. The length of the CDR3 is 14 residues. Germline CDR1 and CDR2: SGHAT and FQNNGV. V was clipped by 2 bases and J by 1 base, with 8 bases between them. In DNA, the CDR3 is TGTGCCAGCAGCTTAAATGCCAGGAACACTGAAGCTTTCTTT. It codes for CASSLNARNTEAFF.

The chain carries TRBV6-1 and TRBJ2-7; perhaps TRBD2 as D (6 bases). This CDR3 has 16 amino acids. CDR1 and CDR2 from the germline V gene are MNHNS and SASEGT. The germline V and J ends were trimmed by 7 bases and 3 bases, with 22 bases remaining between them. The CDR3 here is CASIPSGGYRSYEQYF. CDR3 in DNA: TGTGCCAGCATCCCAAGCGGAGGGTATCGTAGCTACGAGCAGTACTTC.

This chain joins TRBV6-1 and TRBJ2-7; either TRBD1 or TRBD2 may fit D (7 bases each). The CDR3 covers 15 residues. CDR1 MNHNS and CDR2 SASEGT come from the germline V gene. Trimming took 6 bases from V and 2 from J, leaving 17 bases between them. CDR3 region: CASRVRQGGPYEQYF. The CDR3 nucleotides read TGTGCCAGCAGAGTGAGGCAGGGGGGGCCCTACGAGCAGTACTTC.

This chain joins TRBV7-9 and TRBJ1-1; the match to TRBD1 covers 8 bases. Germline loops: CDR1 SEHNR, CDR2 FQNEAQ (reference sequence). V was pared by 2 bases and J by 1 base, with 3 bases of the junction left unmatched. The CDR3 totals 15 residues. CDR3 region: CASSLPQGANTEAFF. Written as DNA, the CDR3 is TGTGCCAGCAGCTTACCCCAGGGGGCGAACACTGAAGCTTTCTTT. The entire variable domain, with the rest obtained from reference TRBV7-9 and TRBJ1-1, is as follows: DTGVSQNPRHKITKRGQNVTFRCDPISEHNRLYWYRQTLGQGPEFLTYFQNEAQLEKSRLLSDRFSAERPKGSFSTLEIQRTEQGDSAMYLCASSLPQGANTEAFFGQGTRLTVV.

V usage is TRBV28 and J usage is TRBJ2-1, with D possibly called TRBD1 or TRBD2 (5 bases each). The V gene's germline CDR1 is MDHEN and CDR2 SYDVKM. This CDR3 contains 13 residues. Trimming removed 4 bases at V and 3 bases at J, with 7 bases between. The CDR3 DNA reads TGTGCCAGCAGTTGGGACGACTACAATGAGCAGTTCTTC. Translation gives CASSWDDYNEQFF.

The V call is TRBV3-1, the J call TRBJ1-2, with a weak D call TRBD1 (5 bases). CDR1 and CDR2 (germline): LGHDT, YNNKEL (reference sequence). The CDR3 spans 17 residues. Trimming took off 2 bases at V and 7 bases at J, with 23 bases between the two ends. CDR3 sequence (DNA): TGTGCCAGCAGCCAATTCCCTCCCGGGGGGGAAGGGCTTGGCTACACCTTC. Translating it yields CASSQFPPGGEGLGYTF.

This sequence joins TRBV20-1 and TRBJ2-1; 9 nucleotides agree with TRBD1. This CDR3 has 16 residues. Germline V CDR1 and CDR2: DFQATT, SNEGSKA (reference sequence). V was pared by 6 bases and J by 0 bases, with 9 bases of the junction left unmatched. CDR3 amino acids: CSAFLTGGSSYNEQFF. DNA for the CDR3: TGCAGTGCCTTTTTGACAGGGGGGAGCTCCTACAATGAGCAGTTCTTC.